A selection of T cell receptor beta chains follows, all from one sample in a study of beta chain features in type 1 diabetes. Produced via immunoSEQ multiplex PCR; TCRdb's table is partial and in-frame only. This sample has just over 450,000 clones, with around 28% found just once. Sequenced sample: naive CD4+ T cells from blood. The receptor source for this set is a young man in good health. Both conserved end residues are part of each CDR3. D genes are given only for firm matches. Clone size is stated in some rows and not others, as once, few, many or a class when expanded.

v_call	j_call	d_call	clone_size	cdr3_nt	cdr3_aa
TRBV5-1	TRBJ2-6	NA	few	TGCGCCAGCAGCTTGGATCCGTTATCTGGGTCCAACGTCCTGACTTTC	CASSLDPLSGSNVLTF
TRBV30	TRBJ2-7	NA	NA	TGTGCCTGGAGGGAGACCGAGCAGTACTTC	CAWRETEQYF
TRBV18	TRBJ2-2	NA	NA	TGTGCCAGCTCTACAAACAGCGGCACGAACACCGGGGAGCTGTTTTTT	CASSTNSGTNTGELFF
TRBV5-1	TRBJ2-5	NA	NA	TGCGCCAGCAGCTTAGTCGGGGAAGAGACCCAGTACTTC	CASSLVGEETQYF
TRBV13	TRBJ2-1	NA	few	TGTGCCAGCAGCCGATTGGGAATTTACAATGAGCAGTTCTTC	CASSRLGIYNEQFF
TRBV5-1	TRBJ2-7	TRBD1	NA	TGCGCCAGTTATCCGGGACAGGGAATCGACGAGCAGTACTTC	CASYPGQGIDEQYF
TRBV30	TRBJ1-4	NA	few	TGTGCCTGGAGTGCTGACAGATCAAATGAAAAACTGTTTTTT	CAWSADRSNEKLFF
TRBV5-6	TRBJ2-1	NA	NA	TGTGCCAGCAGCACACGGGACCGCTCATACAATGAGCAGTTCTTC	CASSTRDRSYNEQFF
TRBV25-1	TRBJ1-2	NA	few	TGTGCCAGCAGTGACCCCCTCTACTATGGCTACACCTTC	CASSDPLYYGYTF
TRBV6-1	TRBJ1-1	TRBD1	few	TGTGCCAGCAGGATGACAGGGGCCACTGAAGCTTTCTTT	CASRMTGATEAFF
TRBV29-1	TRBJ2-1	TRBD2	NA	TGCAGCGTTGAATTTTCTAGCGGGAGTAGGTACAATGAGCAGTTCTTC	CSVEFSSGSRYNEQFF
TRBV25-1	TRBJ2-5	TRBD2	few	TGTGCCAGCAAAGCGGGAGGAGAGACCCAGTACTTC	CASKAGGETQYF
TRBV15	TRBJ2-2	NA	once	TGTGCCACCAGCAGAGTTGGTGGGAGAAGGTACACCGGGGAGCTGTTTTTT	CATSRVGGRRYTGELFF
TRBV4-3	TRBJ2-3	NA	NA	TGCGCCAGCAGCCCCCGACGAGGGGTGGGCACAGATACGCAGTATTTT	CASSPRRGVGTDTQYF
TRBV28	TRBJ2-3	TRBD2	few	TGTGCCAGCAGCCCAACTAGCGGGAGGGCCGTGGATACGCAGTATTTT	CASSPTSGRAVDTQYF
TRBV27	TRBJ1-5	NA	NA	TGTGCCAGCAGGAGGGGCAATCAGCCCCAGCATTTT	CASRRGNQPQHF
TRBV7-9	TRBJ2-3	NA	NA	TGTGCCAGCAGCTTAGAAGCAGATACGCAGTATTTT	CASSLEADTQYF
TRBV7-9	TRBJ2-1	NA	few	TGTGCCAGCAGCGCCGACTATTACAATGAGCAGTTCTTC	CASSADYYNEQFF
TRBV30	TRBJ2-7	TRBD1	few	TGTGCCTGGAGCCCTCGACAGGGGGAGCAGTACTTC	CAWSPRQGEQYF
TRBV30	TRBJ1-1	NA	NA	TGTGCCTGGAGTGGACAATTGAACACTGAAGCTTTCTTT	CAWSGQLNTEAFF
TRBV7-9	TRBJ2-2	NA	NA	TGTGCCAGCAGCAAAACAGGGACCACCGGGGAGCTGTTTTTT	CASSKTGTTGELFF
TRBV7-6	TRBJ2-1	NA	NA	TGTGCCAGCAGGGATTGGGGAGGAGGCAATGAGCAGTTCTTC	CASRDWGGGNEQFF
TRBV7-2	TRBJ2-1	TRBD2	few	TGTGCCAGCAGCTTAGAAGGGAGGGACTCCCTGAGAAATGAGCAGTTCTTC	CASSLEGRDSLRNEQFF
TRBV18	TRBJ2-1	TRBD2	NA	TGTGCCAGCTCACTGTCGACTAGCGTCTACAATGAGCAGTTCTTC	CASSLSTSVYNEQFF
TRBV4-3	TRBJ2-1	NA	NA	TGCGCCAGCAGCCAGGGACCTTACAATGAGCAGTTCTTC	CASSQGPYNEQFF
TRBV30	TRBJ2-1	TRBD2	NA	TGTGCCTGGAGGTATAGCGGGAGGGAGGGTGAGCAGTTCTTC	CAWRYSGREGEQFF
TRBV25-1	TRBJ2-5	TRBD2	NA	TGTGCCAGCAGTGAAAGCAGCGGGAGGATGGAGACCCAGTACTTC	CASSESSGRMETQYF
TRBV6-6	TRBJ1-5	NA	NA	TGTGCCAGCACCGATGGACAGCTTAGCAATCAGCCCCAGCATTTT	CASTDGQLSNQPQHF
TRBV2	TRBJ1-1	TRBD1	NA	TGTGCCAGCAGAGGACAGGGAAGGAACACTGAAGCTTTCTTT	CASRGQGRNTEAFF
TRBV29-1	TRBJ1-1	NA	few	TGCAGCGGCGGACAGCCTGAAGCTTTCTTT	CSGGQPEAFF
TRBV5-4	TRBJ2-5	NA	few	TGTGCCAGCAGCTGGACTGGCGTTGGAGAGACCCAGTACTTC	CASSWTGVGETQYF
TRBV2	TRBJ2-5	TRBD2	NA	TGTGCCAGCAGTGCACGACTAGCGAGGACTCAAGAGACCCAGTACTTC	CASSARLARTQETQYF
TRBV11-2	TRBJ2-3	NA	NA	TGTGCCAGCAGCGTCGACCGCTCAGATACGCAGTATTTT	CASSVDRSDTQYF
TRBV4-3	TRBJ2-2	NA	few	TGCGCCAGCAGCCACCCCACCGGCGGGTTTAGCACCGGGGAGCTGTTTTTT	CASSHPTGGFSTGELFF
TRBV4-1	TRBJ1-2	NA	NA	TGCGCCAGCAGCCAAGATCGGGCAGGGGATGGCTACACCTTC	CASSQDRAGDGYTF
TRBV6-5	TRBJ2-5	NA	few	TGTGCCAGCAGTTGGACGGGAGAAGAGACCCAGTACTTC	CASSWTGEETQYF